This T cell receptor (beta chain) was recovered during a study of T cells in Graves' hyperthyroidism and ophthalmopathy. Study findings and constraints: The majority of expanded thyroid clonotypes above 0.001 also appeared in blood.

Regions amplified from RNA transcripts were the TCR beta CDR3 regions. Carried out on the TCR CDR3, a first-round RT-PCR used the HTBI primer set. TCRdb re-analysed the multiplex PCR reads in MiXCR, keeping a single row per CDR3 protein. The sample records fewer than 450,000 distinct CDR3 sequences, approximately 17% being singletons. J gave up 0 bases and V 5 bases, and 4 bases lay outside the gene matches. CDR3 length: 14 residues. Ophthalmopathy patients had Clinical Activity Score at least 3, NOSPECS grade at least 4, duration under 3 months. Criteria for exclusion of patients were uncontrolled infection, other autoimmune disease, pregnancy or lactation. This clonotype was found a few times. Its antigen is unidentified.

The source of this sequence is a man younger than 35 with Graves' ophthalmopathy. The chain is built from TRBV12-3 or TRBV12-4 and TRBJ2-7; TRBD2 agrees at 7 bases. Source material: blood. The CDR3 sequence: CASSRGGFSYEQYF. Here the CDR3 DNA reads TGTGCCAGCAGTCGCGGGGGATTCTCCTACGAGCAGTACTTC.